This TCR beta chain is from a study of T cell responses to AZD1222 COVID-19 vaccine (dated by TCRdb to about 2021). About the study as a whole: AZD1222 recipients given second doses at about 4 weeks or at about 12 weeks were pooled, since spike-specific TCR depth and breadth were not found to differ between the two schedules. Enrollment into the trials was organized by age into subgroups of 18-55, 56-69 and 70-plus years, and those subgroups contained approximately 150, 30 and 60 TCR-sequenced participants, respectively. TCR sequencing was performed for about 250 trial participants, of whom around 200 were given two doses of AZD1222 and around 25 were given two doses of MenACWY control vaccine.

CDR1 and CDR2, looked up from the germline V gene, are MNHEY and SVGAGI. V loses 7 bases of germline sequence and J loses 2 bases, and the interval between the two ends is 9 bases. The CDR3 goes from the cysteine to the phenylalanine over 13 residues. CDR3 DNA only is kept here, 39 bases in frame from base 1. The study at large found these results: Conclusions about previously exposed vaccinees are limited because only five to seven AZD1222 recipients were SARS-CoV-2 seropositive at baseline. In the small 56-69-year group, the increase in depth fell short of significance, most likely because of low power. A significant rise in spike-specific TCR breadth and depth was observed after two AZD1222 doses relative to day 0 and relative to MenACWY recipients. Reportedly, close to half of the unique spike-specific TCRs recognized epitopes lying outside the regions that are mutated in the B.1.351 and B.1.1.7 variants. Most participants were white British and females outnumbered males, and the authors suggested that clonal diversity may have been underestimated. The whole spike protein was spanned by vaccine-associated CD4 TCRs, and dominant responses were seen in regions 160-218 and 743-854. Because no day 14 peak-response samples were available, the repertoires could be characterized only after the peak T cell response.

As regards this clone: It lacks a known antigen. The record has no base qualities; no much larger clone is one base away.

The time point label, as the study defines it: baseline before first vaccination. Vaccinee samples were obtained from the UK trials COV001 and COV002, which included a single-blind randomized controlled phase 2/3 trial of AZD1222 (ChAdOx1 nCoV-19) in healthy adults. For TCRbeta chain sequencing, PBMC samples from trial participants were taken at day 0 and at day 28 after the second dose. The CDR3 regions of human TCRbeta chains were analyzed by immunosequencing. Under the source paper's analysis protocol: Repertoire TCRs were checked for matches against a reference library of SARS-CoV-2-specific TCRs that had been generated using the MIRA antigen-specificity platform. Breadth was defined as the fraction of unique TCRs that were SARS-CoV-2-associated. Depth was defined as the fraction of total T cells that were SARS-CoV-2-associated. Using the MIRA data, each spike-specific TCR was assigned both to the spike region to which the TCR was reactive and to a CD4 or CD8 class. Log10-transformed breadth and depth values were compared by one-way ANOVA with Sidak's multiple comparisons tests. In its TCRdb copy, this immuneACCESS table keeps in-frame sequences only and misses some clones. Where compared with another copy, unresolved V genes explain less than half of these, and the others have no known cause. The V and J calls and clone size were taken over from that table, and D and trimming were inferred from the DNA. The sample profile shows fewer than 110,000 clones; roughly nine tenths of them were found once. The top ten clones comprise about 17% of the sample.

The rearrangement joined TRBV6-5 to TRBJ1-5; no D segment can be confidently identified. This TCR derives from an adult in good health. This material consisted of peripheral blood, taken on day 0 of AZD1222 vaccination. The DNA sequence is given as TGTGCCAGCACCCCTGGAGGCAATCAGCCCCAGCATTTT. The translation is CASTPGGNQPQHF.